A single sample gave rise to the 18 T cell receptor beta chains below, sequenced in a study of cytomegalovirus exposure and HLA in healthy donors. Researchers ran the PCR with 60 Vbeta and 13 Jbeta primers. The data were produced by immunoSEQ multiplex PCR, yet TCRdb's version contains in-frame clones alone and is incomplete. The sample lists 35,000 to 50,000 clones, almost 70% occurring once. Sequencing input: PBMCs. Every receptor here comes from a man aged 35-49 years in good health and CMV-seronegative.

This rearrangement joins TRBV7-8 to TRBJ2-3; D is unresolved. CDR1 and CDR2 from the germline V gene are SGHVS and FQNEAQ. The V gene lost 5 bases and the J gene lost 3 bases, with 9 bases spanning the gap. The CDR3 is made up of 13 amino acids. The DNA of the CDR3 is TGTGCCAGCAGCGCGCCGAGGACAGATACGCAGTATTTT. This gives the protein CASSAPRTDTQYF. The entire variable domain, with the rest obtained from reference TRBV7-8 and TRBJ2-3, is as follows: GAGVSQSPRYKVAKRGQDVALRCDPISGHVSLFWYQQALGQGPEFLTYFQNEAQLDKSGLPSDRFFAERPEGSVSTLKIQRTQQEDSAVYLCASSAPRTDTQYFGPGTRLTVL.

The V call is TRBV5-1, the J call TRBJ2-7; 11 bases align to TRBD1. J gave up 5 bases and V 4 bases, and 8 bases lay outside the gene matches. The CDR3 has 15 residues. CDR1 is SGHRS, CDR2 YFSETQ, per germline. CDR3 nucleotides: TGCGCCAGCAGCCCCGGGACAGGGGGATTCGACGAGCAGTACTTC. Amino acids: CASSPGTGGFDEQYF.

The V call is TRBV4-1, the J call TRBJ2-3; 10 nucleotides line up with TRBD2. The CDR3 runs 17 residues. CDR1 is MGHRA and CDR2 is YSYEKL in the germline V gene. The trim removed 4 bases at V and 1 base at J, leaving 8 bases unmatched. CDR3 region: CASSLSPLAGGTDTQYF. The CDR3 nucleotides are TGCGCCAGCAGCCTTAGCCCGCTAGCGGGAGGCACAGATACGCAGTATTTT.

This chain links TRBV19 with TRBJ1-5, with 9 bases that match TRBD1. J gave up 7 bases and V 4 bases, and 8 bases lay outside the gene matches. Germline-derived CDR1 and CDR2 are LNHDA and SQIVND (reference sequence). CDR3 length: 15 amino acids. The CDR3 loop is CASSTMTGGGQPQHF. The CDR3 nucleotides read TGTGCCAGTAGTACCATGACAGGGGGGGGGCAGCCCCAGCATTTT.

The gene calls are TRBV6-1 and TRBJ2-6, with D possibly being TRBD2 (5 bases). The CDR3 is 16 amino acids. CDR1 and CDR2 from the germline V gene are MNHNS and SASEGT. V gave up 2 bases and J gave up 0 bases, with 8 bases separating them. This chain's CDR3 is CASSEPGSSGANVLTF. The CDR3 region has the DNA TGTGCCAGCAGTGAACCGGGGAGCTCTGGGGCCAACGTCCTGACTTTC.

V is TRBV6-5 and J is TRBJ1-1; 11 bases are a match to TRBD1. The V gene's germline CDR1 is MNHEY and CDR2 SVGAGI. The junction had 3 bases not matched to a gene; V was cut back by 3 bases and J by 0 bases. This CDR3 region has 16 residues. The CDR3 DNA reads TGTGCCAGCAGTTATATGGGACAGGGGGTGAACACTGAAGCTTTCTTT. Translated: CASSYMGQGVNTEAFF.

V usage is TRBV2 and J usage is TRBJ2-7; TRBD1 matches at 7 bases. Trimming cost V 6 bases and J 2 bases; bases outside gene matches: 13. The CDR3 covers 16 residues. Germline V lookup: CDR1 SNHLY, CDR2 FYNNEI. The CDR3 bases are TGTGCCAGCAGAGGGGACAGAACGAGCAAAACCTACGAGCAGTACTTC. Translating it yields CASRGDRTSKTYEQYF.

This sequence joins TRBV4-2 and TRBJ2-3; 9 bases fit TRBD2. Germline assignment: CDR1 LGHNA and CDR2 YNFKEQ. This CDR3 is built from 17 residues. The V gene end was trimmed by 1 base and the J gene end by 3 bases; junction bases not matched to a gene: 8. The CDR3 here is CASSQGTGSGGTDTQYF. The DNA of the CDR3 is TGTGCCAGCAGCCAAGGGACCGGCAGCGGGGGGACAGATACGCAGTATTTT.

The chain carries TRBV28 and TRBJ1-2; 9 nucleotides agree with TRBD1. Germline trimming cut 2 bases from V and 8 bases from J; bases unmatched to any gene: 12. The CDR3 length is 16 residues. Germline V gene data show CDR1 as MDHEN and CDR2 as SYDVKM. The CDR3 spells CASSLHPRTGEEGYTF. As DNA, the CDR3 is TGTGCCAGCAGTTTACATCCACGGACAGGGGAAGAAGGCTACACCTTC.

The V call is TRBV6-5, the J call TRBJ2-5, with 10 bases identical to TRBD2. J lost 3 bases, V lost 8 bases, and 6 bases had no gene match. Per the germline V gene, CDR1 is MNHEY and CDR2 is SVGAGI. The length of the CDR3 is 14 residues. The CDR3 sequence is CASGFSGRKETQYF. Here the CDR3 DNA reads TGTGCCAGCGGGTTTAGCGGGAGGAAAGAGACCCAGTACTTC.

This clone has only a few counts. J is TRBJ2-3 and V is TRBV10-3, with 7 bases lining up with TRBD1. The V gene end was trimmed by 0 bases and the J gene end by 5 bases; junction bases not matched to a gene: 5. Germline-derived CDR1 and CDR2 are ENHRY and SYGVKD. CDR3 length: 15 residues. The CDR3 DNA follows: TGTGCCATCAGTGAGTCCGGACAGGATGGAGATACGCAGTATTTT. Translation: CAISESGQDGDTQYF.

The gene calls are TRBV6-5 and TRBJ2-2, with D possibly TRBD2 on 5 matching bases. This CDR3 is built from 14 residues. Germline lookup yields CDR1 MNHEY and CDR2 SVGAGI. The V end was cut by 5 bases, the J end by 3 bases, with 10 bases between. The CDR3: CASSPRRDTGELFF. Written as DNA, the CDR3 is TGTGCCAGCAGTCCCCGGCGGGACACCGGGGAGCTGTTTTTT.

The rearrangement joins TRBV4-3 to TRBJ1-1; 11 bases fit TRBD1. The V segment lost 3 bases and the J segment 6 bases; nucleotides outside the gene matches: 9. The CDR3 extends over 16 amino acids. Germline assignment: CDR1 LGHNA and CDR2 YSLEER. The CDR3 nucleotides read TGCGCCAGCAGCCAGACGGACAGGGGGCGCAGCCCTGAAGCTTTCTTT. It yields the protein CASSQTDRGRSPEAFF.

This clone is medium-sized within its sample. The V gene is TRBV6-5, the J gene TRBJ1-2; 8 positions match TRBD1. CDR1 MNHEY and CDR2 SVGAGI come from the germline V gene. The length of the CDR3 is 14 residues. The ends lost 2 bases at V and 6 bases at J; junction bases unmatched: 5. For the CDR3, the DNA is TGTGCCAGCAGTTACCCCGGGACAGGCAATGGCTACACCTTC. Translated, it gives CASSYPGTGNGYTF.

In its sample, this clone was seen a few times. V is TRBV7-2 and J is TRBJ1-1, with D unresolved. Germline V gene lookup returns CDR1 SGHTA and CDR2 FQGNSA. This CDR3 region has 13 residues. V dropped 2 bases and J dropped 8 bases, with 12 bases sitting between them. The chain's CDR3 is CASSLLSEAEAFF. Written as DNA, the CDR3 is TGTGCCAGCAGCTTACTGTCGGAGGCCGAAGCTTTCTTT. The full variable domain, completed using reference TRBV7-2 and TRBJ1-1, is GAGVSQSPSNKVTEKGKDVELRCDPISGHTALYWYRQSLGQGLEFLIYFQGNSAPDKSGLPSDRFSAERTGGSVSTLTIQRTQQEDSAVYLCASSLLSEAEAFFGQGTRLTVV.

This clone has more than one count but fewer than ten. The V gene is TRBV11-2, the J gene TRBJ2-7; TRBD1 agrees at 7 bases. The CDR3 loop spans 15 amino acids. V dropped 1 base and J dropped 2; count of bases not matched to a gene: 5. Germline V CDR1 and CDR2: SGHAT, FQNNGV. The CDR3 coding sequence is TGTGCCAGCAGCTTAGCGGACAGGCCAACCTACGAGCAGTACTTC. Its protein product is CASSLADRPTYEQYF.

The CDR3 nucleotides read TGTGCCTGGAACAGGGGACTTTACTACGAGCAGTACTTC. This sequence encodes CAWNRGLYYEQYF. This chain uses TRBV30 with TRBJ2-7; tentative D call: TRBD1 (7 bases). Trimming left V 4 bases short and J 3 bases short, with 13 bases between. The CDR3 has 13 amino acids. The germline V gene has CDR1 GTSNPN and CDR2 SVGIG (reference sequence). Based on the CDR3 plus reference TRBV30 and TRBJ2-7, the full variable domain is SQTIHQWPATLVQPVGSPLSLECTVEGTSNPNLYWYRQAAGRGLQLLFYSVGIGQISSEVPQNLSASRPQDRQFILSSKKLLLSDSGFYLCAWNRGLYYEQYFGPGTRLTVT.

CDR3 DNA: TGTGCCAGCAGCTTAGGGACAGGAATCAACATTCAGTACTTC. As protein: CASSLGTGINIQYF. The V gene is TRBV7-3, the J gene TRBJ2-4; 8 nucleotides line up with TRBD1. Germline V gene sequence: CDR1 SGHTA, CDR2 FQGTGA. The CDR3 is made up of 14 amino acids. With 2 bases clipped from V and 7 bases from J, the junction kept 4 bases outside the gene matches.